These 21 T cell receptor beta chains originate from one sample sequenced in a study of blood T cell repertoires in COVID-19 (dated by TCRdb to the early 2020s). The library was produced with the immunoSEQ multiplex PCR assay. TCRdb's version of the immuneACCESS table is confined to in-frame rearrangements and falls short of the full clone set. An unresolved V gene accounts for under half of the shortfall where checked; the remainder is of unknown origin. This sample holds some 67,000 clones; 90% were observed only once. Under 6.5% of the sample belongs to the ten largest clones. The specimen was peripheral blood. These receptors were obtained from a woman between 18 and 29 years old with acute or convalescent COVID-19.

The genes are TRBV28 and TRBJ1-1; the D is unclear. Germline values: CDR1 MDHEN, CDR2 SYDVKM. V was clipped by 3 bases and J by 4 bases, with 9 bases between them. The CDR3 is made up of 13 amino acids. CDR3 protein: CASSLVRSTEAFF. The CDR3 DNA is TGTGCCAGCAGTTTGGTCAGGTCCACTGAAGCTTTCTTT.

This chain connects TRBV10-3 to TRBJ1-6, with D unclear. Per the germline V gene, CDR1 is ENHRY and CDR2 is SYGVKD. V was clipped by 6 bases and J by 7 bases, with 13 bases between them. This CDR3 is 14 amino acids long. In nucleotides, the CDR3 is TGTGCCATCAGCGAATCGAGAAGCAATTCACCCCTCCACTTT. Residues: CAISESRSNSPLHF.

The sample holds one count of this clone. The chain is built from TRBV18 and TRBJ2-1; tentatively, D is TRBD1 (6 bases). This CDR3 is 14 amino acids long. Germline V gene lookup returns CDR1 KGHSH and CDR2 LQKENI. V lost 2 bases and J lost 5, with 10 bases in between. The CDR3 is CASSPGAGDNEQFF. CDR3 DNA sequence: TGTGCCAGCTCACCAGGGGCAGGGGACAATGAGCAGTTCTTC.

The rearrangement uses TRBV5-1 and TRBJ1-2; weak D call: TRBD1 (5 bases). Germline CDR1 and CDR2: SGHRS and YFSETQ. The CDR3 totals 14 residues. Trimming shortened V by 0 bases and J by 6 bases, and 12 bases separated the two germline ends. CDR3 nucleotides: TGCGCCAGCAGCTTGGATGGTCCCAGGGATGGCTACACCTTC. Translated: CASSLDGPRDGYTF.

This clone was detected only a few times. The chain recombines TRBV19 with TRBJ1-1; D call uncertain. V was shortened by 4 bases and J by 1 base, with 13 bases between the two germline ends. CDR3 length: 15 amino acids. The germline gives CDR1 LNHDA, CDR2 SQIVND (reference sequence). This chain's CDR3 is CASSKPGTENTEAFF. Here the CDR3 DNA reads TGTGCCAGTAGTAAGCCAGGAACGGAGAACACTGAAGCTTTCTTT. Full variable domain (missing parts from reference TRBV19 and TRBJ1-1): DGGITQSPKYLFRKEGQNVTLSCEQNLNHDAMYWYRQDPGQGLRLIYYSQIVNDFQKGDIAEGYSVSREKKESFPLTVTSAQKNPTAFYLCASSKPGTENTEAFFGQGTRLTVV.

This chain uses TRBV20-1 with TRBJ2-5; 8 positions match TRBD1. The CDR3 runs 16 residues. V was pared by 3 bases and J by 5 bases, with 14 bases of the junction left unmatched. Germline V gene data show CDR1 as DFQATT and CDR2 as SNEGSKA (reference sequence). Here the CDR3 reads CSASGSGGLYYETQYF. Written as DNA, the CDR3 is TGCAGTGCTAGTGGTTCAGGGGGCCTCTACTACGAGACCCAGTACTTC.

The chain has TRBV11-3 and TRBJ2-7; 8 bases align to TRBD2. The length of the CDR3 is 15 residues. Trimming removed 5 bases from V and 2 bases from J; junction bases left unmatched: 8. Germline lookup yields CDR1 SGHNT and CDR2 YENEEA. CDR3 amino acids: CASSQSRGGTYEQYF. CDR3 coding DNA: TGTGCCAGCAGCCAGAGTCGGGGGGGAACCTACGAGCAGTACTTC.

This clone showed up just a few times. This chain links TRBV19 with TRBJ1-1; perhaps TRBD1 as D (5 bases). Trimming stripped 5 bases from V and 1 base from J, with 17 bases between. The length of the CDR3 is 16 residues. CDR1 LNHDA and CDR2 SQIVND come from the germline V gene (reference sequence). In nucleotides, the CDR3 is TGTGCCAGTAGTTCTTTGGACACACGTCGGAACACTGAAGCTTTCTTT. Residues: CASSSLDTRRNTEAFF.

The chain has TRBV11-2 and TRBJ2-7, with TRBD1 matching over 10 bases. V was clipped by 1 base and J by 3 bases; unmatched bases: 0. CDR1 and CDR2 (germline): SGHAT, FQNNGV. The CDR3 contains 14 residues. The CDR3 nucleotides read TGTGCCAGCAGCTTAGGGACAGGGGGCTACGAGCAGTACTTC. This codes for CASSLGTGGYEQYF.

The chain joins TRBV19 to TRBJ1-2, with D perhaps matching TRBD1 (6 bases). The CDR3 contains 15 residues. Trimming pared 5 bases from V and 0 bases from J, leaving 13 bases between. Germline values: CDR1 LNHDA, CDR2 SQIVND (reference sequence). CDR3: CASSGWDTPNYGYTF. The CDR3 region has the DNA TGTGCCAGTAGTGGTTGGGACACACCTAACTATGGCTACACCTTC. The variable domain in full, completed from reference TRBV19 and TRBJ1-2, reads DGGITQSPKYLFRKEGQNVTLSCEQNLNHDAMYWYRQDPGQGLRLIYYSQIVNDFQKGDIAEGYSVSREKKESFPLTVTSAQKNPTAFYLCASSGWDTPNYGYTFGSGTRLTVV.

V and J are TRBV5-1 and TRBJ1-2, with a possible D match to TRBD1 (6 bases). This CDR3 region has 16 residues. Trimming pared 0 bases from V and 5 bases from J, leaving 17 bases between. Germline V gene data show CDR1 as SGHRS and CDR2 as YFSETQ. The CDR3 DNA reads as TGCGCCAGCAGCTTGGGACCTACGGACAGTGGGTATGGCTACACCTTC. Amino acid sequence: CASSLGPTDSGYGYTF. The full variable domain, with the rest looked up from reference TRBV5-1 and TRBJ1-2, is KAGVTQTPRYLIKTRGQQVTLSCSPISGHRSVSWYQQTPGQGLQFLFEYFSETQRNKGNFPGRFSGRQFSNSRSEMNVSTLELGDSALYLCASSLGPTDSGYGYTFGSGTRLTVV.

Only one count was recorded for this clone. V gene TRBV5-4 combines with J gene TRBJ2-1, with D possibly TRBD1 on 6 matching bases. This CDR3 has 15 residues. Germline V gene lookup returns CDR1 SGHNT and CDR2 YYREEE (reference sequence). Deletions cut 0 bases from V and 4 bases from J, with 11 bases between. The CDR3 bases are TGTGCCAGCAGCTTGGCCGGACAGCCGTACAATGAGCAGTTCTTC. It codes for CASSLAGQPYNEQFF.

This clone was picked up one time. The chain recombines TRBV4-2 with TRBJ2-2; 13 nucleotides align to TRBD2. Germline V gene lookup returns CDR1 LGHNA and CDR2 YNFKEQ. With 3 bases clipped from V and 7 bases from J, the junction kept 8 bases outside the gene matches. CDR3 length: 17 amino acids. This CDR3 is CASSQEQGTSGDGELFF. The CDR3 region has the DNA TGTGCCAGCAGCCAGGAGCAAGGGACTAGCGGGGACGGGGAGCTGTTTTTT.

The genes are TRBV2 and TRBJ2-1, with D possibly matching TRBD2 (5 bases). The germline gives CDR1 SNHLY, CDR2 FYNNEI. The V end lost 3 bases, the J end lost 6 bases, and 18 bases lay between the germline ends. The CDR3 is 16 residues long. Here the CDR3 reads CASSDRSGSPGNEQFF. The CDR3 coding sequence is TGTGCCAGCAGTGATCGGTCGGGGTCCCCCGGCAATGAGCAGTTCTTC.

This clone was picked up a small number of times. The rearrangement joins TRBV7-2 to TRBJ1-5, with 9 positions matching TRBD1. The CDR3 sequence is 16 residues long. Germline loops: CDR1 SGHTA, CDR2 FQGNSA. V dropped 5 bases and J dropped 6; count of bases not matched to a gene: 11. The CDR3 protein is CASSQTTGTGRQPQHF. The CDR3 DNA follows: TGTGCCAGCAGCCAAACCACCGGGACAGGGCGTCAGCCCCAGCATTTT. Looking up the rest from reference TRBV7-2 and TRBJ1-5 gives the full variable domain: GAGVSQSPSNKVTEKGKDVELRCDPISGHTALYWYRQSLGQGLEFLIYFQGNSAPDKSGLPSDRFSAERTGGSVSTLTIQRTQQEDSAVYLCASSQTTGTGRQPQHFGDGTRLSIL.

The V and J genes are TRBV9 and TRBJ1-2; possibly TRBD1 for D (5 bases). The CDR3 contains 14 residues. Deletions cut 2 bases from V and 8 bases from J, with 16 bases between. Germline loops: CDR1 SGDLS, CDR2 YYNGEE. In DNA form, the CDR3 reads TGTGCCAGCAGCGTGTCCGCCGGGGGTGAGGGCTACACCTTC. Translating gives CASSVSAGGEGYTF.

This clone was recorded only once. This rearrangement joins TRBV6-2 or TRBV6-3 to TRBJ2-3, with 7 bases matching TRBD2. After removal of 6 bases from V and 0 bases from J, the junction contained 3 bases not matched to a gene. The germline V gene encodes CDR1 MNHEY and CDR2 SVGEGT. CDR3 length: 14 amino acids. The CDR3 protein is CASSEGGSTDTQYF. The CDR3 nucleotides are TGTGCCAGCAGCGAGGGAGGGAGCACAGATACGCAGTATTTT.

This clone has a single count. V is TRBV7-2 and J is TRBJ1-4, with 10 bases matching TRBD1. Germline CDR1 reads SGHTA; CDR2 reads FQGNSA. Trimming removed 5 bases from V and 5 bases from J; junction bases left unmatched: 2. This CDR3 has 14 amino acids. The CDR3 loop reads CASSRDRGNEKLFF. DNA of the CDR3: TGTGCCAGCAGCCGGGACAGGGGAAATGAAAAACTGTTTTTT.

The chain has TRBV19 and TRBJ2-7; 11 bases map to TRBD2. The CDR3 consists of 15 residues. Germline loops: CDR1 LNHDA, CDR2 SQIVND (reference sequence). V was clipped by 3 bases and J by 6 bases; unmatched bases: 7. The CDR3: CASSITSGSRAEQYF. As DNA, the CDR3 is TGTGCCAGTAGTATTACTAGCGGGAGTCGAGCCGAGCAGTACTTC.

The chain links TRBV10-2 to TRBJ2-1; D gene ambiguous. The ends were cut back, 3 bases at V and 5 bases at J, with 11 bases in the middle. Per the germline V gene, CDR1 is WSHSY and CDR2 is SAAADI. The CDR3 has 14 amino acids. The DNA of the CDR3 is TGCGCCAGCAGTGACGGCTCCGCGGACAATGAGCAGTTCTTC. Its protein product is CASSDGSADNEQFF.

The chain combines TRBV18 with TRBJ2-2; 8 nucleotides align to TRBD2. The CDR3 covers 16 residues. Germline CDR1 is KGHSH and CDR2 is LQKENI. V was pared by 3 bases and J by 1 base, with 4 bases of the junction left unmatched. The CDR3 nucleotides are TGTGCCAGCTCACCCCTGACTAGCGAGAACACCGGGGAGCTGTTTTTT. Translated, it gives CASSPLTSENTGELFF.